There are a few counts of the clone carrying this T cell receptor (beta chain). The source of the sample is a study of blood T cell repertoires in COVID-19. As for the study in general: T cells, B-cell-depleted T cells, or PBMCs supplied cDNA or gDNA.

The protocol was immunoSEQ multiplex PCR, while the TCRdb copy is restricted to in-frame clones and leaves out a portion. Here the sample spans roughly 110,000 clones, about 82% being singletons. Germline CDR1 and CDR2: MGHRA and YSYEKL. This CDR3 has 16 amino acids. V dropped 3 bases and J dropped 1 base, with 14 bases sitting between them. This clonotype was sampled from an older man with COVID-19, enrolled during active disease. The genes are TRBV4-1 and TRBJ2-3; D is perhaps TRBD1 (6 bases). The sequenced material came from peripheral blood. Written as DNA, the CDR3 is TGCGCCAGCAGCCACCCAACAGGGTTTGGCACAGATACGCAGTATTTT. As protein: CASSHPTGFGTDTQYF.